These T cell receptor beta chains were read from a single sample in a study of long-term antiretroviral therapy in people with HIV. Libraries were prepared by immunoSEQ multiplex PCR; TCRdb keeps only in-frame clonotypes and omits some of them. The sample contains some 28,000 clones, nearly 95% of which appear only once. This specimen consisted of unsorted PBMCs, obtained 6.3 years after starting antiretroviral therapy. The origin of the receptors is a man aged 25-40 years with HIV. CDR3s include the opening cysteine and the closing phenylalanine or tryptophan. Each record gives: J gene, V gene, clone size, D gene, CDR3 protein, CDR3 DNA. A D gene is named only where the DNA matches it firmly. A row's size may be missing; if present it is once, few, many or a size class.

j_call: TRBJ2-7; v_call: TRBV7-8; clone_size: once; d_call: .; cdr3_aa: CASSRRLDYEQYF; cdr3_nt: TGTGCCAGCAGCCGGAGACTAGACTACGAGCAGTACTTC
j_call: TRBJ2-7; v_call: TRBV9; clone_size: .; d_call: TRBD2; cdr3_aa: CASSGRTSGAYEQYF; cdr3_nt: TGTGCCAGCAGCGGACGGACTAGCGGGGCCTACGAGCAGTACTTC
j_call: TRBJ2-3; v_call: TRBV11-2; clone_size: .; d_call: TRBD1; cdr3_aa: CASGTGTGESDTQYF; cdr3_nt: TGTGCCAGCGGAACCGGGACAGGGGAGTCAGATACGCAGTATTTT
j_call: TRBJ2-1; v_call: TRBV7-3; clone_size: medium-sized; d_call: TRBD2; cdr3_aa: CASSMGLAGSSYNEQFF; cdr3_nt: TGTGCCAGCAGTATGGGGCTAGCGGGTAGCTCCTACAATGAGCAGTTCTTC
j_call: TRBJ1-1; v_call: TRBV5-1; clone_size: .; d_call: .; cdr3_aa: CASRTQNTEAFF; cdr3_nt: TGCGCCAGCAGGACACAGAACACTGAAGCTTTCTTT
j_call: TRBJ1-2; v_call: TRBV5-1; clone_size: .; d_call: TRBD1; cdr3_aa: CASSTGQGANGYTF; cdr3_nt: TGCGCCAGCAGCACGGGACAGGGGGCGAATGGCTACACCTTC
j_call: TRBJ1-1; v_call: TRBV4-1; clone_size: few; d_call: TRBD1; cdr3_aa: CASSPRALTGDAPLMNTEAFF; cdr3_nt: TGCGCCAGCAGCCCCCGGGCCCTAACAGGGGACGCACCCCTTATGAACACTGAAGCTTTCTTT
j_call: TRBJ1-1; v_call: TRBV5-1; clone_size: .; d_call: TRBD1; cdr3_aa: CASSPGDRANTEAFF; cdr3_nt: TGCGCCAGCAGCCCGGGGGACAGGGCGAACACTGAAGCTTTCTTT
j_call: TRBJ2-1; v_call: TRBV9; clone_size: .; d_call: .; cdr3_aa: CASSPSWAQRENEQFF; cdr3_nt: TGTGCCAGCAGCCCATCCTGGGCTCAGCGCGAGAATGAGCAGTTCTTC
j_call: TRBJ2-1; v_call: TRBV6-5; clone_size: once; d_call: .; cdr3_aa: CASSWASRIPSEQFF; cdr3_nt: TGTGCCAGCAGTTGGGCCAGTAGAATACCTTCTGAGCAGTTCTTC
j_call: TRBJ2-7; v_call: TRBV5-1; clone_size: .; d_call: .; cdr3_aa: CASSYSYEQYF; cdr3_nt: TGCGCCAGCAGCTACTCCTACGAGCAGTACTTC
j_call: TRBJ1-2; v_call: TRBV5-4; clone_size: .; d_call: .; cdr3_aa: CASSLGQADYGYTF; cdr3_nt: TGTGCCAGCAGCTTGGGACAGGCAGACTATGGCTACACCTTC
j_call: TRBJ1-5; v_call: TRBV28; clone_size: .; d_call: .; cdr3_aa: CASRLLGFQPQHF; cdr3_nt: TGTGCCAGCAGGCTGCTGGGATTTCAGCCCCAGCATTTT
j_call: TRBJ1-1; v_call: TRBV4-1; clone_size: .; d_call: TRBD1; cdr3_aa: CASSQGQGSLTEAFF; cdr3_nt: TGCGCCAGCAGCCAGGGACAGGGGAGCTTGACTGAAGCTTTCTTT
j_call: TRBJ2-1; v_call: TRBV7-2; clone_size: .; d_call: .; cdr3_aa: CASSFLEGGQFF; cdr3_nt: TGTGCCAGCAGCTTCTTGGAGGGTGGGCAGTTCTTC
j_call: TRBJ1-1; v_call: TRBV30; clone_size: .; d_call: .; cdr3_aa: CAWSVLGGGTEAFF; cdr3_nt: TGTGCCTGGAGTGTACTGGGTGGGGGCACTGAAGCTTTCTTT
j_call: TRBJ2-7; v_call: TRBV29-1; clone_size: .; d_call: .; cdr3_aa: CSVVGSGYEQYF; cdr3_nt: TGCAGCGTTGTGGGCAGCGGGTACGAGCAGTACTTC
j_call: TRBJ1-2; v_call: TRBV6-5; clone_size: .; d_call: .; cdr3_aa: CASSYGTLLDGYTF; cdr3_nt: TGTGCCAGCAGTTACGGCACCTTGTTGGATGGCTACACCTTC
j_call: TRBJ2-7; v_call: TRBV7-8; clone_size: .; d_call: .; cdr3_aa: CASSLGRGFSYEQYF; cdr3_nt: TGTGCCAGCAGCTTAGGGAGAGGGTTCTCCTACGAGCAGTACTTC
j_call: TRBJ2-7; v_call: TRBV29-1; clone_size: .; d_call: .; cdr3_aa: CSAVDRYSVEQYF; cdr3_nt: TGCAGCGCCGTTGACAGGTATTCAGTCGAGCAGTACTTC
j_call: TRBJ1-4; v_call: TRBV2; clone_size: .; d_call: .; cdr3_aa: CASSVRQGHEKLFF; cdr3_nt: TGTGCCAGCAGTGTTCGGCAGGGACATGAAAAACTGTTTTTT
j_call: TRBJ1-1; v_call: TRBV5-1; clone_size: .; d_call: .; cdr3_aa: CASSLGQNLNTEAFF; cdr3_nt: TGCGCCAGCAGCTTAGGACAGAATCTGAACACTGAAGCTTTCTTT